This TCR beta chain came from a study of CD8+ T cells in alopecia areata. General study results and limits: Significant decreases in scalp clonality and expanded CD8+ clones followed tofacitinib treatment.

Documented treatment: oral pan-JAK inhibitor, 5-10 mg twice daily. Investigators isolated RNA and reverse transcribed it into cDNA to act as the sequencing template. The repertoire was sequenced with immunoSEQ multiplex PCR; TCRdb's copy has only in-frame clones and lacks some. The sample has approximately 200,000 clones, approximately 45% seen once. This clone was recorded a few times. Its cognate antigen is unknown. This CDR3 is 14 amino acids long. V lost 4 bases, J lost 10 bases, and 10 bases stayed unmatched. Germline CDR1 reads MNHNS; CDR2 reads SASEGT. The chain couples TRBV6-1 to TRBJ2-1; 7 bases are a match to TRBD2. This TCR derives from a human donor with alopecia areata. This specimen consisted of CD4+ T cells sorted from blood, obtained at approximately week 36, from a patient treated with tofacitinib. CDR3 protein: CASSVGGAEVEQFF. The CDR3 DNA follows: TGTGCCAGCAGTGTGGGAGGGGCAGAGGTAGAGCAGTTCTTC.